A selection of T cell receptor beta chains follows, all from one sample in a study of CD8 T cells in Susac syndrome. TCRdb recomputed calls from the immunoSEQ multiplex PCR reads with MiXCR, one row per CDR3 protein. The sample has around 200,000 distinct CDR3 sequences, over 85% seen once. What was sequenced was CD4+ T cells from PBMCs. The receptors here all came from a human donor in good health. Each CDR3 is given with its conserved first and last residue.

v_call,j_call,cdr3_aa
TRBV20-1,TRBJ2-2,CSARGLVGSRTGELFF
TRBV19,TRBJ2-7,CASRTVSSYEQYF
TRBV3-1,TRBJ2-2,CASSLLPSNTGELFF
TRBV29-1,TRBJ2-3,CSAGIGDTQYF
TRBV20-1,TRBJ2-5,CSARRLAGANWETQYF
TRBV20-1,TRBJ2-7,CSARDLLSFMTDRSGGVRYEQYF
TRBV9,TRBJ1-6,CASSAGQGTNSPLHF
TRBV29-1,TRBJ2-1,CSVERRLAVIYNEQFF
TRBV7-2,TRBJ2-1,CASSLVGGSSYNEQFF
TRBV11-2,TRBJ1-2,CASSLGAGYGYGYTF
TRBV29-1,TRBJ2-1,CSALLPTHNEQFF
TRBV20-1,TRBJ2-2,CSARDRRTGELFF
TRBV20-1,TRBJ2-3,CSARGYGAGGTDTQYF
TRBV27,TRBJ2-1,CASSTRDEQFF
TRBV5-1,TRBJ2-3,CASSSSSTDTQYF
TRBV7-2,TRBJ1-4,CASSYRDRAEKLFF
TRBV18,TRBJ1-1,CASSPLRGWGDAFF
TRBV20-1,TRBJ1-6,CSARLPGLSHSPLHF
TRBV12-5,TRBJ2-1,CASGLAGSGQFF
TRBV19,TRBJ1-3,CASLDRRISGNTIYF
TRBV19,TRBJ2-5,CASRGGGGETQYF
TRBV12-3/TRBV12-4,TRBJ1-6,CASSRTPSDNSPLHF
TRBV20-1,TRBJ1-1,CSADPQRGATEAFF
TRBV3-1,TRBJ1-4,CASSQKAEGEKLFF
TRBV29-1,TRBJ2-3,CSVRQTVPDTQYF
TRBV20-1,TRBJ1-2,CSANRTGYTPGYTF
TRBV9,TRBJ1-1,CASSVIESRDTEAFF
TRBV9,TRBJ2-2,CASSVGSSGATGELFF
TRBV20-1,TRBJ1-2,CSARTGNGYTF
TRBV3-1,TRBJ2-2,CASSQVAVTGELFF
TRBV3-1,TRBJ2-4,CASSQLAGIQYF
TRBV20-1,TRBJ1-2,CSVWTGAANYGYTF
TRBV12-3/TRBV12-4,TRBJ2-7,CASSYQYEQYF
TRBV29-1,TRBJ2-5,CSVEARRGVETQYF
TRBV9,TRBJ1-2,CASSVEVASRCAF